These 29 T cell receptor beta chains were sequenced from one sample in a study of T cell changes during pregnancy in multiple sclerosis. The table came from immunoSEQ multiplex PCR; TCRdb's copy has only in-frame clones and leaves some out. The top ten clones hold around 0.84% of a sample with about 99,000 clones, around 94% of them seen once. The sample here was peripheral blood, taken after pregnancy. The receptors were gathered from a female donor with multiple sclerosis, enrolled in a pregnancy study.

This clone was recorded a few times. The chain uses TRBV28 and TRBJ1-5; 7 positions agree with TRBD1. This CDR3 has 15 residues. Germline CDR1 MDHEN, CDR2 SYDVKM. V lost 2 bases to trimming and J lost 5 bases; unmatched junction nucleotides: 6. CDR3 DNA: TGTGCCAGCAGTTTAGTAAGACAGGGCGATCAGCCCCAGCATTTT. Translation: CASSLVRQGDQPQHF.

This chain links TRBV30 with TRBJ1-4; 9 bases are shared with TRBD1. In germline, CDR1 is GTSNPN, CDR2 SVGIG (reference sequence). Trimming removed 6 bases from V and 7 bases from J; junction bases left unmatched: 15. CDR3 size: 16 residues. The CDR3 protein is CACYRGLQSTVEKLFF. The CDR3 region has the DNA TGTGCCTGTTACAGGGGGCTTCAATCAACGGTTGAAAAACTGTTTTTT.

CDR3 amino acids: CASSSPRDRGHGNTIYF. CDR3 DNA: TGTGCCAGCAGCTCCCCCCGAGACAGGGGGCACGGAAACACCATATATTTT. The chain joins TRBV7-9 to TRBJ1-3, with 10 bases fitting TRBD1. J was trimmed by 4 bases and V by 4 bases; bases with no gene match: 10. The CDR3 totals 17 residues. Germline lookup yields CDR1 SEHNR and CDR2 FQNEAQ (reference sequence).

V and J are TRBV19 and TRBJ2-3, with TRBD1 identical over 10 bases. V lost 9 bases to trimming and J lost 3 bases; unmatched junction nucleotides: 3. The CDR3 covers 13 residues. Germline V CDR1 and CDR2: LNHDA, SQIVND (reference sequence). The DNA of the CDR3 is TGTGCCAGCAGGGACAGGGGTACAGATACGCAGTATTTT. This translates into CASRDRGTDTQYF.

This chain connects TRBV9 to TRBJ2-3; 11 bases are shared with TRBD2. Trimming removed 3 bases from V and 2 bases from J; junction bases left unmatched: 8. Germline loops: CDR1 SGDLS, CDR2 YYNGEE. The CDR3 totals 17 residues. In DNA form, the CDR3 reads TGTGCCAGCAGCGCGAGCCCTAGCGGGGGGTTCACAGATACGCAGTATTTT. It is translated as CASSASPSGGFTDTQYF. Full variable domain (missing parts from reference TRBV9 and TRBJ2-3): DSGVTQTPKHLITATGQRVTLRCSPRSGDLSVYWYQQSLDQGLQFLIQYYNGEERAKGNILERFSAQQFPDLHSELNLSSLELGDSALYFCASSASPSGGFTDTQYFGPGTRLTVL.

The rearrangement links TRBV2 to TRBJ2-1, with TRBD2 identical over 12 bases. Germline CDR1 is SNHLY and CDR2 is FYNNEI. V lost 4 bases to trimming and J lost 2 bases; unmatched junction nucleotides: 6. The CDR3 has 17 amino acids. CDR3 in amino acids: CASSVLAGGPTYNEQFF. CDR3 DNA sequence: TGTGCCAGCAGTGTGCTAGCGGGGGGGCCGACCTACAATGAGCAGTTCTTC.

The chain uses TRBV7-7 and TRBJ1-1; D not resolved. Between the trimmed V and J ends, which lost 6 bases and 11 bases, there was a span of 10 bases. The CDR3 contains 10 residues. Germline-derived CDR1 and CDR2 are SSHAT and FNYEAQ (reference sequence). The CDR3 coding sequence is TGTGCCAGCAGACCCGAAGAGGCTTTCTTT. Its protein is CASRPEEAFF.

This clone was seen a handful of times. The rearrangement uses TRBV5-8 and TRBJ1-4, with 7 bases fitting TRBD1. This CDR3 spans 17 amino acids. V shed 4 bases, J shed 0 bases, and the junction held 9 bases outside the gene matches. The V gene's germline CDR1 is SGHTS and CDR2 YDEGEE. In DNA, the CDR3 is TGTGCCAGCAGCCAGCCGGGACAGAGTTCAACTAATGAAAAACTGTTTTTT. This encodes CASSQPGQSSTNEKLFF.

This chain links TRBV9 with TRBJ2-3, with 16 bases lining up with TRBD2. This CDR3 is 15 amino acids long. Germline CDR1 is SGDLS and CDR2 is YYNGEE. Trimming took 4 bases from V and 15 from J; bases not matched to a gene: 11. Here the CDR3 DNA reads TGTGCCAGCAGCCTCACCGGGACTAGCGGGGGGGCCTTCTATTTT. It is translated as CASSLTGTSGGAFYF.

V gene TRBV19 combines with J gene TRBJ1-4; 9 bases align to TRBD1. V was clipped by 5 bases and J by 5 bases; unmatched bases: 3. CDR1 is LNHDA and CDR2 is SQIVND in the germline V gene (reference sequence). There are 14 residues in the CDR3. This chain's CDR3 is CASSDTGGNEKLFF. For the CDR3, the DNA is TGTGCCAGTAGTGACACAGGGGGCAATGAAAAACTGTTTTTT. The full variable domain, with the rest looked up from reference TRBV19 and TRBJ1-4, is DGGITQSPKYLFRKEGQNVTLSCEQNLNHDAMYWYRQDPGQGLRLIYYSQIVNDFQKGDIAEGYSVSREKKESFPLTVTSAQKNPTAFYLCASSDTGGNEKLFFGSGTQLSVL.

The rearrangement links TRBV2 to TRBJ2-2; D possibly corresponds to TRBD1 (6 bases). V lost 7 bases and J 4 bases, leaving 10 bases between the germline ends. CDR1 is SNHLY and CDR2 is FYNNEI in the germline V gene. This CDR3 contains 13 residues. Here the CDR3 DNA reads TGTGCCAGCAAAAGGACAGTCACCGGGGAGCTGTTTTTT. This codes for CASKRTVTGELFF.

The chain couples TRBV5-4 to TRBJ2-7; maybe TRBD1 (6 bases). V dropped 1 base and J dropped 4 bases, with 12 bases sitting between them. The CDR3 is made up of 14 amino acids. The germline V gene encodes CDR1 SGHNT and CDR2 YYREEE (reference sequence). CDR3 loop: CASSLKGHLYEQYF. CDR3 bases: TGTGCCAGCAGCTTGAAGGGACATCTATACGAGCAGTACTTC.

J is TRBJ2-1 and V is TRBV7-8; D is undetermined. The CDR3 extends over 15 amino acids. Trimming shortened V by 1 base and J by 3 bases, and 10 bases separated the two germline ends. From germline, CDR1 is SGHVS and CDR2 FQNEAQ. CDR3 in DNA: TGTGCCAGCAGCTTAGTCCCAGGCTACTACAATGAGCAGTTCTTC. Its translation: CASSLVPGYYNEQFF.

This chain uses TRBV7-8 with TRBJ2-7; 7 nucleotides agree with TRBD1. The CDR3 contains 13 residues. Looked up from germline, CDR1 is SGHVS and CDR2 is FQNEAQ. The J segment lost 3 bases and the V segment lost 3 bases, leaving 2 bases of the junction unmatched. CDR3 DNA: TGTGCCAGCAGCTTGGGACAGCTCTACGAGCAGTACTTC. Translating gives CASSLGQLYEQYF.

The V call is TRBV28, the J call TRBJ1-2; 9 bases fit TRBD1. Germline-derived CDR1 and CDR2 are MDHEN and SYDVKM. This CDR3 has 17 amino acids. The ends lost 4 bases at V and 4 bases at J; junction bases unmatched: 13. The CDR3 sequence: CASSSGGSGQGSYGYTF. The CDR3, as DNA: TGTGCCAGCAGTTCAGGGGGATCGGGACAGGGTAGCTATGGCTACACCTTC.

V gene TRBV6-6 combines with J gene TRBJ2-7, with 9 bases lining up with TRBD1. This CDR3 spans 14 amino acids. The trim removed 4 bases at V and 3 bases at J, leaving 4 bases unmatched. Germline loops: CDR1 MNHNY, CDR2 SVGAGI (reference sequence). CDR3 nucleotides: TGTGCCAGCAGTTCGACGACAGGGGGCTACGAGCAGTACTTC. Translated: CASSSTTGGYEQYF.

V and J are TRBV2 and TRBJ2-7; TRBD2 might be the D (6 bases). V was pared by 7 bases and J by 3 bases, with 10 bases between. The germline V gene has CDR1 SNHLY and CDR2 FYNNEI. The CDR3 spans 12 residues. The CDR3 nucleotides read TGTGCCAGCAATCGGGGGAACTACGAGCAGTACTTC. Its protein product is CASNRGNYEQYF.

V and J are TRBV27 and TRBJ1-2, with D possibly TRBD1 on 6 matching bases. Germline lookup yields CDR1 MNHEY and CDR2 SMNVEV (reference sequence). CDR3 length equals 13 residues. Trimming cost V 6 bases and J 4 bases, with 12 bases left between them. CDR3 loop: CASRTTGLYGYTF. CDR3 bases: TGTGCCAGCAGGACGACAGGACTCTATGGCTACACCTTC.

V gene TRBV7-6 combines with J gene TRBJ2-5, with TRBD2 identical over 11 bases. J gave up 0 bases and V 5 bases, and 5 bases lay outside the gene matches. The CDR3 loop spans 16 amino acids. Germline CDR1 and CDR2: SGHVS and FNYEAQ. CDR3 sequence (DNA): TGTGCCAGCAGCCCTCGGACTAGCGGGCACCAAGAGACCCAGTACTTC. This sequence encodes CASSPRTSGHQETQYF. The variable domain in full, completed from reference TRBV7-6 and TRBJ2-5, reads GAGVSQSPRYKVTKRGQDVALRCDPISGHVSLYWYRQALGQGPEFLTYFNYEAQQDKSGLPNDRFSAERPEGSISTLTIQRTEQRDSAMYRCASSPRTSGHQETQYFGPGTRLLVL.

The chain carries TRBV28 and TRBJ1-1; TRBD1 might be the D (6 bases). CDR3 length equals 16 residues. Trimming shortened V by 7 bases and J by 3 bases, and 21 bases separated the two germline ends. CDR1 is MDHEN and CDR2 is SYDVKM in the germline V gene. The CDR3 sequence: CASTPGALSSDTEAFF. The CDR3 DNA reads as TGTGCCAGCACACCAGGGGCGCTAAGTTCGGACACTGAAGCTTTCTTT.

The J gene is TRBJ2-1, the V gene TRBV2, with 7 nucleotides matching TRBD2. V dropped 7 bases and J dropped 2; count of bases not matched to a gene: 5. Germline assignment: CDR1 SNHLY and CDR2 FYNNEI. There are 14 residues in the CDR3. The CDR3: CASKRDFAYNEQFF. The CDR3 DNA is TGTGCCAGCAAGCGGGACTTCGCCTACAATGAGCAGTTCTTC. The entire variable domain, with the rest obtained from reference TRBV2 and TRBJ2-1, is as follows: EPEVTQTPSHQVTQMGQEVILRCVPISNHLYFYWYRQILGQKVEFLVSFYNNEISEKSEIFDDQFSVERPDGSNFTLKIRSTKLEDSAMYFCASKRDFAYNEQFFGPGTRLTVL.

The rearrangement joins TRBV2 to TRBJ2-7; D call uncertain. Germline V lookup: CDR1 SNHLY, CDR2 FYNNEI. Trimming took 11 bases from V and 2 from J, leaving 16 bases between them. The CDR3 runs 13 residues. The CDR3 DNA follows: TGTGCCGATCGGTCCCAAGCAACCTACGAGCAGTACTTC. This gives the protein CADRSQATYEQYF.

The chain has TRBV19 and TRBJ2-1; D call uncertain. Germline values: CDR1 LNHDA, CDR2 SQIVND (reference sequence). V was shortened by 3 bases and J by 13 bases, with 16 bases between the two germline ends. There are 13 residues in the CDR3. The CDR3 region has the DNA TGTGCCAGTAGTATGGGCACCACGGAATCCCAGTTCTTC. Encoded protein: CASSMGTTESQFF.

This chain connects TRBV28 to TRBJ2-2, with D maybe TRBD2 (5 bases). V was clipped by 4 bases and J by 5 bases, with 5 bases between them. This CDR3 spans 12 amino acids. CDR1 and CDR2 (germline): MDHEN, SYDVKM. In DNA, the CDR3 is TGTGCCAGCAGTTCGGGAACCGGGGAGCTGTTTTTT. Translated: CASSSGTGELFF.

The V gene is TRBV19, the J gene TRBJ1-5, with TRBD1 matching over 7 bases. CDR1 is LNHDA, CDR2 SQIVND, per germline (reference sequence). This CDR3 has 16 residues. Germline trimming cut 3 bases from V and 1 base from J; bases unmatched to any gene: 6. Written as DNA, the CDR3 is TGTGCCAGTAGTATTTTGTACAGGGGAAGCAATCAGCCCCAGCATTTT. Amino acids: CASSILYRGSNQPQHF.

The V and J genes are TRBV29-1 and TRBJ1-4, with TRBD1 as a possible D gene (6 bases). The CDR3 is 13 residues long. The germline V gene encodes CDR1 SQVTM and CDR2 ANQGSEA. Trimming left V 6 bases short and J 3 bases short, with 11 bases between. CDR3 in amino acids: CSVTQGANEKLFF. The CDR3 nucleotides read TGCAGCGTCACACAGGGCGCTAATGAAAAACTGTTTTTT.

CDR3 loop: CASSPRLQPENTEAFF. CDR3 DNA: TGTGCCAGCAGCCCGAGACTACAGCCTGAAAACACTGAAGCTTTCTTT. V gene TRBV7-9 combines with J gene TRBJ1-1, with no clear D. The germline gives CDR1 SEHNR, CDR2 FQNEAQ (reference sequence). The CDR3 totals 16 residues. The V end lost 5 bases, the J end lost 2 bases, and 18 bases lay between the germline ends. The entire variable domain, with the rest obtained from reference TRBV7-9 and TRBJ1-1, is as follows: DTGVSQNPRHKITKRGQNVTFRCDPISEHNRLYWYRQTLGQGPEFLTYFQNEAQLEKSRLLSDRFSAERPKGSFSTLEIQRTEQGDSAMYLCASSPRLQPENTEAFFGQGTRLTVV.

V is TRBV7-3 and J is TRBJ2-2, with D possibly being TRBD2 (5 bases). In germline, CDR1 is SGHTA, CDR2 FQGTGA. CDR3 size: 14 residues. Trimming left V 5 bases short and J 5 bases short, with 12 bases between. CDR3 nucleotides: TGTGCCAGCAGCCGGACGAGGGAAACCGGGGAGCTGTTTTTT. Its translation: CASSRTRETGELFF.

The chain's CDR3 is CASTPQGLAGTDTQYF. CDR3 DNA sequence: TGTGCCAGCACCCCCCAAGGACTAGCAGGCACAGATACGCAGTATTTT. The rearrangement links TRBV28 to TRBJ2-3; 8 nucleotides line up with TRBD2. CDR1 MDHEN and CDR2 SYDVKM come from the germline V gene. V lost 7 bases, J lost 1 base, and 10 bases stayed unmatched. CDR3 size: 16 residues.